This T cell receptor (beta chain) was captured in a study of blood T cell repertoires in COVID-19. The CDR3 is 12 residues long. J lost 9 bases, V lost 10 bases, and 8 bases had no gene match. Germline CDR1 MNHEY, CDR2 SVGAGI. All enrollees were about 18 to 100 years old and from about 24 US areas. TCRdb's table, derived via immunoSEQ multiplex PCR, lists solely in-frame clones and lacks some. This sample has fewer than 400,000 clones; roughly 89% occur once, and the top ten carry roughly 10%. The TCR comes from a woman aged 45-65 years who had recovered from COVID-19. The genes are TRBV6-5 and TRBJ2-1; 8 nucleotides line up with TRBD1. Sample: PBMCs or T cells enriched from blood (not recorded which). This chain's CDR3 is CATEDREGEQFF. The CDR3 DNA sequence: TGTGCCACCGAGGACAGGGAAGGTGAGCAGTTCTTC.